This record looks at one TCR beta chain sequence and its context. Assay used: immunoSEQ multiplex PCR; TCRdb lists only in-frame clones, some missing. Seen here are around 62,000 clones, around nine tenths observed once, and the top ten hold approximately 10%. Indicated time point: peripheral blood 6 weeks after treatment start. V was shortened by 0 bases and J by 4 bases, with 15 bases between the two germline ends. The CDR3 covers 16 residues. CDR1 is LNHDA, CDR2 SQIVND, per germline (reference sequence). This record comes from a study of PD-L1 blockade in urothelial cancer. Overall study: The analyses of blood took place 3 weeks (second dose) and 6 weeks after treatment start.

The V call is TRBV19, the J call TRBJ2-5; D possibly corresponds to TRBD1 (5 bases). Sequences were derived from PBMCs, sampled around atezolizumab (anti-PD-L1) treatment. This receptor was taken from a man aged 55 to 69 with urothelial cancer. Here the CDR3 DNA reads TGTGCCAGTAGTATAGAGGCCGGACAAGCTGGAGAGACCCAGTACTTC. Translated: CASSIEAGQAGETQYF. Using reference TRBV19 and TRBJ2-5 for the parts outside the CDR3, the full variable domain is DGGITQSPKYLFRKEGQNVTLSCEQNLNHDAMYWYRQDPGQGLRLIYYSQIVNDFQKGDIAEGYSVSREKKESFPLTVTSAQKNPTAFYLCASSIEAGQAGETQYFGPGTRLLVL.